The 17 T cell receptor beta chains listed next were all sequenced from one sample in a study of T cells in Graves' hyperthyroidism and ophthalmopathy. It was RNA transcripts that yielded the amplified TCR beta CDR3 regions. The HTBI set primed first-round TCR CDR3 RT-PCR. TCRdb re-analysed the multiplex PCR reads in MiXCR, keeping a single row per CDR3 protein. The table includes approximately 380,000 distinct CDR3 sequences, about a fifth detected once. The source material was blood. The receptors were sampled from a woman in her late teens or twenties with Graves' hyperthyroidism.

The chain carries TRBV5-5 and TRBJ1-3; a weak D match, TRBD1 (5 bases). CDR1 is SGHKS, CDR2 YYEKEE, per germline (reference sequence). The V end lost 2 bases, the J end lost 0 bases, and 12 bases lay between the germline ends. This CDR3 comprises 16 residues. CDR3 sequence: CASSLGDWRSGNTIYF. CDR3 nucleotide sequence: TGTGCCAGCAGCTTAGGGGACTGGCGCTCTGGAAACACCATATATTTT.

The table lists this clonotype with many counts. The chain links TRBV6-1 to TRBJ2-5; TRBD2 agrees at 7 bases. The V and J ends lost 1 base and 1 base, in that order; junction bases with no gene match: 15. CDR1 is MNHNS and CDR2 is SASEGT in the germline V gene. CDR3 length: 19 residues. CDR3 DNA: TGTGCCAGCAGTGAAGGGGGGGGTCGGCTAGCCAGACCCCAAGAGACCCAGTACTTC. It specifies CASSEGGGRLARPQETQYF.

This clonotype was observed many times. CDR3 sequence reads: CASSPGQVEYGYTF. In DNA, the CDR3 is TGCGCCAGCAGCCCCGGACAAGTCGAGTATGGCTACACCTTC. This chain uses TRBV5-1 with TRBJ1-2; D possibly corresponds to TRBD1 (5 bases). V dropped 4 bases and J dropped 5 bases, with 15 bases sitting between them. The CDR3 contains 14 residues. CDR1 and CDR2 from the germline V gene are SGHRS and YFSETQ.

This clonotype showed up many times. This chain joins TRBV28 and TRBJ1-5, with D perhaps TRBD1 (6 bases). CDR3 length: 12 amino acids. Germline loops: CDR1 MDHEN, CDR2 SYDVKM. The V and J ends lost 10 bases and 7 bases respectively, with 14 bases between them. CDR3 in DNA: TGTGCCACCAACGAACAGGGCCAGCCCCAGCATTTT. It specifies CATNEQGQPQHF.

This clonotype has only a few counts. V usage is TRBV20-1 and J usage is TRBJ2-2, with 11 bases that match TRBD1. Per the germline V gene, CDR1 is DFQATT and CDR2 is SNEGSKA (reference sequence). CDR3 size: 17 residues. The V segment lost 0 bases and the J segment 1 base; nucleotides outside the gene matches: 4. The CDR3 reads CSARDGGQGVNTGELFF. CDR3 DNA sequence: TGCAGTGCTAGAGACGGGGGACAGGGGGTGAACACCGGGGAGCTGTTTTTT.

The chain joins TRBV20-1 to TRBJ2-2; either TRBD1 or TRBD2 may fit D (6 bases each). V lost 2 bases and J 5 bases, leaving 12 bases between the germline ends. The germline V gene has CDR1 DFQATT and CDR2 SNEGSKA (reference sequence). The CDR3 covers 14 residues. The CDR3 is CSARPGGGTGELFF. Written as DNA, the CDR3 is TGCAGTGCTAGACCCGGGGGCGGAACCGGGGAGCTGTTTTTT.

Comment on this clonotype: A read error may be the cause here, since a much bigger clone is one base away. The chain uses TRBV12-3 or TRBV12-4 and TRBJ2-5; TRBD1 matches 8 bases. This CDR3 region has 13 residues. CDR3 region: CASRTGQGETKYF. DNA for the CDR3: TGTGCCAGCAGAACAGGACAGGGCGAGACCAAGTACTTC.

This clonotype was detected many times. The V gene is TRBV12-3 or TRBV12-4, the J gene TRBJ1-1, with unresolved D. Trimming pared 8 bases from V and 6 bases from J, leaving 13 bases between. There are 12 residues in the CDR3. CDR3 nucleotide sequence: TGTGCCAGCCTCCGGGTTGGGCCTGAAGCTTTCTTT. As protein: CASLRVGPEAFF.

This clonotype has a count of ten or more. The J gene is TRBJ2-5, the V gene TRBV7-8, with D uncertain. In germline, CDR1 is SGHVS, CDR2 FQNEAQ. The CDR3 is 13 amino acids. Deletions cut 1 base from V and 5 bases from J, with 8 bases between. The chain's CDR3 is CASSLVGGETQYF. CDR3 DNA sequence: TGTGCCAGCAGCTTAGTTGGTGGCGAGACCCAGTACTTC.

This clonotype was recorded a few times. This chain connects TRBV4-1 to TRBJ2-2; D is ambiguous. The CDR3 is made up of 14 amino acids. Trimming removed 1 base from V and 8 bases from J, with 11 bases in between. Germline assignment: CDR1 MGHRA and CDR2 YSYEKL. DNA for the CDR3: TGCGCCAGCAGCCAAGTCACTCGGCGAGGGGAGCTGTTTTTT. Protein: CASSQVTRRGELFF.

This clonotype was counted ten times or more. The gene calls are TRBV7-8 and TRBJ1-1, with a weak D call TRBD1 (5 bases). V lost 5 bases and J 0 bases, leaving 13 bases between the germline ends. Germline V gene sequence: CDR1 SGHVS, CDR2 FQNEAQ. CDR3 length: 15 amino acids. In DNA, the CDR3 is TGTGCCAGCAGCCGGTCGACAGTTTTGAACACTGAAGCTTTCTTT. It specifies CASSRSTVLNTEAFF.

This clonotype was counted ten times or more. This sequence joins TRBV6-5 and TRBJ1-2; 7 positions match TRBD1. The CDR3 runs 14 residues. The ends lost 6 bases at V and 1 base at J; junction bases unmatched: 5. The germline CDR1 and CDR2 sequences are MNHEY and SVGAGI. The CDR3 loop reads CASRLTGINYGYTF. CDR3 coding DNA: TGTGCCAGCAGACTGACAGGGATTAACTATGGCTACACCTTC.

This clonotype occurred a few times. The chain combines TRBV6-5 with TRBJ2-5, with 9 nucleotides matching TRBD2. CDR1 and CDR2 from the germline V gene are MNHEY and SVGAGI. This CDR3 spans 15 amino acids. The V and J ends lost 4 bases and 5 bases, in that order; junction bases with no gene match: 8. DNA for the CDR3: TGTGCCAGCAGTTCAGAGGCGGGGGGGCCTGAGACCCAGTACTTC. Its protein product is CASSSEAGGPETQYF.

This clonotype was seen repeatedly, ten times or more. The DNA of the CDR3 is TGTGCCAGCAGTTACAGCGCGGGACAGGGGGCAAACGAGCAGTACTTC. It yields the protein CASSYSAGQGANEQYF. V and J are TRBV6-5 and TRBJ2-7; TRBD1 agrees at 12 bases. The CDR3 loop spans 16 amino acids. V lost 2 bases to trimming and J lost 5 bases; unmatched junction nucleotides: 7. Germline V gene lookup returns CDR1 MNHEY and CDR2 SVGAGI.

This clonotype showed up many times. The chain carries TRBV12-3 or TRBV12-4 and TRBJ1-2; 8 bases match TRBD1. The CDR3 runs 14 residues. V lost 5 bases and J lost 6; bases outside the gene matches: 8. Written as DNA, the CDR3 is TGTGCCAGCAGTCCAAGGACAGGGATGCATGGCTACACCTTC. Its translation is CASSPRTGMHGYTF.

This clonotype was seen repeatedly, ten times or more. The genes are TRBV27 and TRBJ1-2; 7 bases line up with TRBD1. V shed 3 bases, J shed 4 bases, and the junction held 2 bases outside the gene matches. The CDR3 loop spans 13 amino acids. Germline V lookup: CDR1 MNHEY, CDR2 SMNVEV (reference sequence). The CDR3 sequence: CASSFDRAYGYTF. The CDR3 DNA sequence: TGTGCCAGCAGTTTCGACAGGGCCTATGGCTACACCTTC.

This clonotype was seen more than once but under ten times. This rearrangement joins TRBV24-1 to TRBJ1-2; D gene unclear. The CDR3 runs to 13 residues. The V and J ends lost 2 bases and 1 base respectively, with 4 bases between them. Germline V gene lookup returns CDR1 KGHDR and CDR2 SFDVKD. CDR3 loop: CATSDWNNYGYTF. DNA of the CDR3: TGTGCCACCAGTGATTGGAATAACTATGGCTACACCTTC.